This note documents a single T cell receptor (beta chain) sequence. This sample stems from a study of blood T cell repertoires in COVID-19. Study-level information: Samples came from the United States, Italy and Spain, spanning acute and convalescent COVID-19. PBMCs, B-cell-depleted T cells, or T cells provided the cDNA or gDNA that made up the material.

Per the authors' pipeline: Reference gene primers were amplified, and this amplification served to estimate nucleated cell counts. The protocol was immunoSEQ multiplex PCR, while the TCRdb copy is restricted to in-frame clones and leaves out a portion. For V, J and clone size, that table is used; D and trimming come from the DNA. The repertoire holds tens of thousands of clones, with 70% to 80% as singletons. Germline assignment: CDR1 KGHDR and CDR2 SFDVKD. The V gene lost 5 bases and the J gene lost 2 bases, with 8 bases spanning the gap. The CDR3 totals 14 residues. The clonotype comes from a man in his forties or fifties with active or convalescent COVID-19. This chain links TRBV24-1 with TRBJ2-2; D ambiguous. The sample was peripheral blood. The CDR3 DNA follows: TGTGCCACCAGTGGGCAGGATAACACCGGGGAGCTGTTTTTT. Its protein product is CATSGQDNTGELFF.